A selection of T cell receptor beta chains follows, all from one sample in a study of post-analysis software for immune sequencing data. One entry per CDR3 protein results from TCRdb running MiXCR on the PCR reads. The data hold hundreds of thousands of distinct CDR3 sequences, with around 27% observed a single time. The material sequenced was blood. The receptors were gathered from a girl aged 5-17 years with multiple sclerosis. Each CDR3 is given with its conserved first and last residue. Each record gives: D gene, clone size, J gene, V gene, CDR3 protein, CDR3 DNA. The D gene is left open where the match is weak. The size of a clone is reported for some rows only, either as once, few or many, or as a class for expanded clones.

NA | once | TRBJ2-1 | TRBV7-2 | CASSSATGATSNEQFF | TGTGCCAGCAGCTCCGCCACGGGGGCTACCTCCAATGAGCAGTTCTTC
NA | NA | TRBJ2-1 | TRBV29-1 | CSVEGSQGFQYNEQFF | TGCAGCGTTGAGGGGTCCCAGGGATTCCAATACAATGAGCAGTTCTTC
NA | few | TRBJ2-7 | TRBV20-1 | CSASEFMGSYEQYF | TGCAGTGCTAGCGAATTCATGGGCTCCTACGAGCAGTACTTC
NA | few | TRBJ2-5 | TRBV2 | CASSNQDGQETQYF | TGTGCCAGCAGTAACCAGGACGGGCAAGAGACCCAGTACTTC
NA | few | TRBJ2-3 | TRBV7-2 | CASSPFPRRGDTQYF | TGTGCCAGCAGCCCCTTTCCCAGACGGGGGGATACGCAGTATTTT
TRBD1 | NA | TRBJ1-2 | TRBV5-1 | CAGSEGTANYGYTF | TGCGCCGGCAGCGAAGGGACAGCTAACTATGGCTACACCTTC
NA | few | TRBJ2-6 | TRBV6-2/TRBV6-3 | CASRPTRVSRANVLTF | TGTGCCAGCAGACCGACCAGGGTTTCCAGGGCCAACGTCCTGACTTTC
TRBD2 | NA | TRBJ2-3 | TRBV3-1 | CASSTRGGASDTQYF | TGTGCCAGCAGCACCCGCGGGGGGGCCTCAGATACGCAGTATTTT
TRBD1 | NA | TRBJ2-1 | TRBV29-1 | CSVSRPGGGEQFF | TGCAGCGTGTCCCGTCCAGGGGGCGGCGAGCAGTTCTTC
NA | NA | TRBJ2-5 | TRBV21-1 | CASSKVGMVGAPRGNEQYF | TGTGCCAGCAGCAAAGTGGGGATGGTAGGGGCCCCAAGGGGAAATGAGCAGTACTTC
NA | NA | TRBJ2-5 | TRBV20-1 | CSADRDFNEQYF | TGCAGTGCTGACCGAGACTTCAATGAGCAGTACTTC
TRBD2 | NA | TRBJ2-5 | TRBV7-3 | CASSLNGGGYGETQYF | TGTGCCAGCAGCTTAAACGGCGGGGGGTATGGGGAGACCCAGTACTTC
NA | NA | TRBJ2-7 | TRBV7-9 | CASSPLLSGEQYF | TGTGCCAGCAGCCCCCTCCTTTCTGGCGAGCAGTACTTC
NA | NA | TRBJ1-5 | TRBV20-1 | CSARESGEHQPQHF | TGCAGTGCTAGGGAGTCGGGAGAGCATCAGCCCCAGCATTTT
TRBD1 | many | TRBJ1-2 | TRBV20-1 | CSASSHRDRGGLVGYTF | TGCAGTGCTAGTTCCCACCGGGACAGGGGAGGGTTGGTTGGCTACACCTTC
NA | NA | TRBJ1-4 | TRBV20-1 | CSARLQVAGERKLFF | TGCAGTGCTAGGCTCCAAGTCGCAGGCGAGCGAAAACTGTTTTTT
NA | NA | TRBJ2-1 | TRBV20-1 | CSAMTGPKQFF | TGCAGTGCTATGACCGGGCCGAAACAGTTCTTC
NA | few | TRBJ2-3 | TRBV9 | CASSVAVRTNTDTQYF | TGTGCCAGCAGCGTAGCTGTGCGGACTAACACAGATACGCAGTATTTT
NA | few | TRBJ2-7 | TRBV5-1 | CASSNQNYEQYF | TGCGCCAGCAGCAACCAGAACTACGAGCAGTACTTC